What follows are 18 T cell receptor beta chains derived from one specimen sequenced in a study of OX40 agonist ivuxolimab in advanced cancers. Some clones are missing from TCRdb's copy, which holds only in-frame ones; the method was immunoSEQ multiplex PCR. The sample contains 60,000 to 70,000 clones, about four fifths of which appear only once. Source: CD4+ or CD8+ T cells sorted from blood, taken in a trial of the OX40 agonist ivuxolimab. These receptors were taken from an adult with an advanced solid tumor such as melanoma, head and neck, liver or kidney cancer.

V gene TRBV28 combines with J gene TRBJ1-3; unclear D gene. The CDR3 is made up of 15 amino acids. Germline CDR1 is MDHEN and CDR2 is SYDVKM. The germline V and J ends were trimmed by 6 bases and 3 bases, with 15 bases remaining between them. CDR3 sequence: CASSSTSALGNTIYF. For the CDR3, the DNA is TGTGCCAGCAGCTCGACCAGCGCCCTTGGAAACACCATATATTTT. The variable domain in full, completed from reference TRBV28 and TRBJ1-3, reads DVKVTQSSRYLVKRTGEKVFLECVQDMDHENMFWYRQDPGLGLRLIYFSYDVKMKEKGDIPEGYSVSREKKERFSLILESASTNQTSMYLCASSSTSALGNTIYFGEGSWLTVV.

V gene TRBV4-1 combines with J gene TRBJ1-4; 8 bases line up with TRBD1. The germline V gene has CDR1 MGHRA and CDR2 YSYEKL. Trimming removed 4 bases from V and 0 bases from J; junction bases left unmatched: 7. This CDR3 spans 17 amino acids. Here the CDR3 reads CASSPQGGAATNEKLFF. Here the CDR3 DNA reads TGCGCCAGCAGCCCACAGGGGGGGGCCGCAACTAATGAAAAACTGTTTTTT.

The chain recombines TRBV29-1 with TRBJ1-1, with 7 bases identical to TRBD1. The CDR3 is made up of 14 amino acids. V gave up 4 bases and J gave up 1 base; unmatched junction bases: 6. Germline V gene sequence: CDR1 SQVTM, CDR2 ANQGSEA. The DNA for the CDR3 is TGCAGCGTTGTAGGGGGCAGGGGGAACACTGAAGCTTTCTTT. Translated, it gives CSVVGGRGNTEAFF. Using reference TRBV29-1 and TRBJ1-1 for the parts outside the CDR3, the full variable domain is SAVISQKPSRDICQRGTSLTIQCQVDSQVTMMFWYRQQPGQSLTLIATANQGSEATYESGFVIDKFPISRPNLTFSTLTVSNMSPEDSSIYLCSVVGGRGNTEAFFGQGTRLTVV.

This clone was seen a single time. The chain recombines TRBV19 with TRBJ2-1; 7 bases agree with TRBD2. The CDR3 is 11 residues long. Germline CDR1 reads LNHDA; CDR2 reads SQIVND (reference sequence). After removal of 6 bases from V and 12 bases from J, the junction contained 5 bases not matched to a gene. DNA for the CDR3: TGTGCCAGTAGGCTAAGCGGGGTGCAGTTCTTC. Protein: CASRLSGVQFF.

The CDR3 bases are TGTGCCAGCAGCCTGAGATTTGGGGGAGCTAACTATGGCTACACCTTC. This translates into CASSLRFGGANYGYTF. This chain links TRBV7-2 with TRBJ1-2, with D possibly TRBD1 on 5 matching bases. CDR1 and CDR2 from the germline V gene are SGHTA and FQGNSA. This CDR3 spans 16 amino acids. With 5 bases removed from V and 0 bases from J, the gap between germline ends came to 16 bases.

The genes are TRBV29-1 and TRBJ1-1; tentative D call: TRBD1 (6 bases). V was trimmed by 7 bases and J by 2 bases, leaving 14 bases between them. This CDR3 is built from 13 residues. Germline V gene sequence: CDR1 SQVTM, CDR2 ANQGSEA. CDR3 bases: TGCAGCGCTCGACAGGCCCAAAACACTGAAGCTTTCTTT. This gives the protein CSARQAQNTEAFF.

Here the CDR3 DNA reads TGCGCCAGCAAGAACACCGGGGAGCTGTTTTTT. It codes for CASKNTGELFF. The gene calls are TRBV10-2 and TRBJ2-2; D is ambiguous. Trimming stripped 7 bases from V and 1 base from J, with 1 base between. CDR1 is WSHSY, CDR2 SAAADI, per germline. The CDR3 totals 11 residues.

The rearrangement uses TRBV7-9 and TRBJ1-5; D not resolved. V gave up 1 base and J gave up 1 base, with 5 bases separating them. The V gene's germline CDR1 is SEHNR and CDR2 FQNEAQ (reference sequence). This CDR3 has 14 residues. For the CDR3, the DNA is TGTGCCAGCAGCTTAGGGGAGAGCAATCAGCCCCAGCATTTT. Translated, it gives CASSLGESNQPQHF.

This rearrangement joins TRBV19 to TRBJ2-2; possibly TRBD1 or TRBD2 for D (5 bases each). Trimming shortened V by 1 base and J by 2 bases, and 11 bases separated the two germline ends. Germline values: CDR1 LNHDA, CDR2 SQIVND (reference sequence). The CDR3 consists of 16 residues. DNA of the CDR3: TGTGCCAGTAGTATAGGCCCGGGGCAAAACACCGGGGAGCTGTTTTTT. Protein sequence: CASSIGPGQNTGELFF.

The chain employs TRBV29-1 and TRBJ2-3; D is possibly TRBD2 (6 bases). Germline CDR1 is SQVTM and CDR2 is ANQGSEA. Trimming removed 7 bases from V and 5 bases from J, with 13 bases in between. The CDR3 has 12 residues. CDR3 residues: CSAAVAVDTQYF. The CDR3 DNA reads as TGCAGCGCTGCGGTAGCGGTAGATACGCAGTATTTT.

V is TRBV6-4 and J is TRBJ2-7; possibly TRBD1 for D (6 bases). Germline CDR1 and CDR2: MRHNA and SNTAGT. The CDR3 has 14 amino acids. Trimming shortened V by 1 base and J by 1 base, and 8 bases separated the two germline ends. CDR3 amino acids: CASSDYGQSYEQYF. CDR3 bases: TGTGCCAGCAGTGACTACGGACAGTCCTACGAGCAGTACTTC.

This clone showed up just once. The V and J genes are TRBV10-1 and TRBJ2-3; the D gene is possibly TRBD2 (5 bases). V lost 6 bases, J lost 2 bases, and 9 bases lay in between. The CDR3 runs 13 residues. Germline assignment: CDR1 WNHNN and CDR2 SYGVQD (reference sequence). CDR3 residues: CASRLGPTDTQYF. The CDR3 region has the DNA TGCGCCAGCAGACTAGGTCCCACAGATACGCAGTATTTT.

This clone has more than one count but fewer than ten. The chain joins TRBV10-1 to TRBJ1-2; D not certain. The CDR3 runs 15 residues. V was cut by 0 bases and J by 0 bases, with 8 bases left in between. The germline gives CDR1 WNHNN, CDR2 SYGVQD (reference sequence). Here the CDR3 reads CASSESVGANYGYTF. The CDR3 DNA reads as TGCGCCAGCAGTGAGTCGGTGGGAGCTAACTATGGCTACACCTTC.

The CDR3 nucleotides read TGCGCCAGCAGCCACGGCGGACAGGGCTCGGGCTATGGCTACACCTTC. Translating it yields CASSHGGQGSGYGYTF. The chain combines TRBV4-1 with TRBJ1-2; 8 nucleotides line up with TRBD1. The CDR3 length is 16 residues. J gave up 4 bases and V 3 bases, and 10 bases lay outside the gene matches. CDR1 MGHRA and CDR2 YSYEKL come from the germline V gene.

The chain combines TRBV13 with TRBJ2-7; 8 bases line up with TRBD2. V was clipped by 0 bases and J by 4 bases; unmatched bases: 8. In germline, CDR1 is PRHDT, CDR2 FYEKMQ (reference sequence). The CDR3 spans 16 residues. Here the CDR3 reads CASSLGIAGIGYEQYF. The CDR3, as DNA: TGTGCCAGCAGCTTAGGGATAGCGGGAATCGGGTACGAGCAGTACTTC. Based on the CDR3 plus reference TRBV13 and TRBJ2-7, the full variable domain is AAGVIQSPRHLIKEKRETATLKCYPIPRHDTVYWYQQGPGQDPQFLISFYEKMQSDKGSIPDRFSAQQFSDYHSELNMSSLELGDSALYFCASSLGIAGIGYEQYFGPGTRLTVT.

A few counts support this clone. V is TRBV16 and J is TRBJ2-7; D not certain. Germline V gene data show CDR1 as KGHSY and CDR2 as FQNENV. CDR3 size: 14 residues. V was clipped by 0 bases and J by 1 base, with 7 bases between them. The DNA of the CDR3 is TGTGCCAGCAGCCAATCTCTCGCGTCCTACGAGCAGTACTTC. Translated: CASSQSLASYEQYF.

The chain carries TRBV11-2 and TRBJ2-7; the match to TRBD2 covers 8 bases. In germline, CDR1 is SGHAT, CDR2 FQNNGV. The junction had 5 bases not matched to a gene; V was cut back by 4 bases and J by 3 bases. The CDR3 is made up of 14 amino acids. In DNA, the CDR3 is TGTGCCAGCAGCTCCGGGACTAGACGCTACGAGCAGTACTTC. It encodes CASSSGTRRYEQYF.

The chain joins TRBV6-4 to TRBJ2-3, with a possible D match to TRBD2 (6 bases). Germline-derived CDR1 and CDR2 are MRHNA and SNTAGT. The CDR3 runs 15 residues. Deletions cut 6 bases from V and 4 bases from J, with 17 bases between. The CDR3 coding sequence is TGTGCCAGCAGACGGGACTCCTCGACGGCAGATACGCAGTATTTT. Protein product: CASRRDSSTADTQYF.